This T cell receptor (beta chain) was found in a study of blood T cell repertoires in COVID-19 (dated by TCRdb to about 2020). Background on the whole study: Samples covering the acute and convalescent phases of COVID-19 were provided by collaborators in the United States, Italy and Spain. The repertoires were released in a freely available public database intended as a resource for research on the immune response to SARS-CoV-2. The sample metadata nearly always contained a de-identified subject ID, COVID-19 status, age in years and sex. Deeply sampled blood TCRbeta repertoires from subjects exposed to, actively infected with, or recovered from COVID-19 were included in the dataset. The material from the prospective study consisted of cDNA or gDNA derived from T cells, B-cell-depleted T cells, or PBMCs. Samples came from the ongoing ImmuneRACE study (first 160 participants) plus 1,254 subjects from 6 global collaborators. Where available, HLA class I and class II types were taken from metadata supplied by the sample provider and were not determined by assay-based typing.

Participants in the prospective study were aged roughly 18 to 89 years, lived in under 30 United States geographic areas, and enrolled through a virtual design. In the prospective study, cohorts were assigned on the basis of participant-reported clinical history obtained from a screening survey and a study questionnaire. In the prospective study, mobile phlebotomists collected whole blood, serum and a nasopharyngeal or oropharyngeal swab from each participant. Participants in the prospective study had the option to provide additional blood draws and questionnaires over a roughly 2-month period. Prospective study blood samples were shipped either frozen or at room temperature before DNA extraction. Comment on this clone: Its antigen has not been determined. It has no much larger one-base neighbor in the sample; base qualities were not kept.

Summary of the overall study and its limitations: Clinical and demographic metadata were provided uncurated, with the amount varying by source and participant.

TCRbeta CDR3 regions were amplified from genomic DNA by means of the immunoSEQ Assay, a bias-controlled multiplex PCR. Concerning the study's data processing: The number of nucleated cells in each sample was estimated from the amplification of reference gene primers within the assay. To quantify the absolute abundance of each unique TCRbeta CDR3 rearrangement, sequence reads were collapsed and filtered. For each sample, productive Simpson clonality was calculated by taking the square root of Simpson's diversity index across productive rearrangements. TCRdb retrieved this table from immuneACCESS and kept in-frame rearrangements only. Not all clones are present; in checked studies, unresolved V genes account for under half, and no reason is known for the remainder. Clonal size and the V and J genes are those of that table, whereas D and trimming came from the DNA. In all, the sample holds 270,000 or so clones, and about 91% of those were seen once. The ten largest clones add up to 0.95% to 1.5% of the sample.

For CDR1 and CDR2, the germline V gene (reference sequence) lists MNHEY and SMNVEV. The CDR3 covers 13 residues, taking in both the cysteine and the phenylalanine. The only DNA kept is the CDR3, 39 bases in frame from the first base. V is clipped by 2 bases and J by 7 bases, and the sequence between their germline boundaries is 8 bases long. The receptor was derived from a woman between 40 and 55 years old with acute COVID-19. The sample comprised PBMCs or T cells enriched from blood (not recorded which). The rearranged segments are TRBV27 and TRBJ1-4, with the D gene not confidently named. The CDR3 amino acid sequence is: CASSLRVTEKLFF. At the DNA level, the sequence is TGTGCCAGCAGTTTACGGGTTACTGAAAAACTGTTTTTT.